These 23 T cell receptor beta chains originate from one sample sequenced in a study of T cells in Graves' hyperthyroidism and ophthalmopathy (dated by TCRdb to between 2017 and 2020). Libraries were constructed by multiplex PCR. The sequencing machine was an Illumina HiSeq 2000. TCR beta CDR3 regions were amplified from RNA transcripts. The TCR CDR3 was subjected to a first round of RT-PCR using the HTBI primer set and the Qiagen OneStep RT-PCR kit. The public reads were quality trimmed at Q25 with fastp and then assembled into clones with MiXCR by TCRdb, keeping productive beta chains. Entries that share a CDR3 protein sequence are merged under the most common genes and DNA. Within this sample are around 340,000 distinct CDR3 sequences, with over 15% of them counted one time only. The top ten hold around 50% of the sample. Sample: blood. The source is a woman in her forties or fifties with Graves' hyperthyroidism.

Only a few counts were recorded for this clonotype. The rearrangement uses TRBV4-1 and TRBJ2-5; the D gene is possibly TRBD1 (6 bases). The CDR3 runs 13 residues. Germline lookup yields CDR1 MGHRA and CDR2 YSYEKL. Between the trimmed V and J ends, which lost 4 bases and 4 bases, there was a span of 10 bases. CDR3 nucleotide sequence: TGCGCCAGCAGCCGTCTAGGGGGAGAGACCCAGTACTTC. Translation gives CASSRLGGETQYF.

This rearrangement joins TRBV5-1 to TRBJ2-2; weak D call: TRBD2 (6 bases). The germline CDR1 and CDR2 sequences are SGHRS and YFSETQ. The V end was cut by 4 bases, the J end by 6 bases, with 16 bases between. This CDR3 spans 15 amino acids. CDR3 sequence reads: CASSPGVMTSGELFF. DNA for the CDR3: TGCGCCAGCAGCCCGGGGGTGATGACCTCCGGGGAGCTGTTTTTT. The full variable domain, its missing parts supplied by reference TRBV5-1 and TRBJ2-2, is KAGVTQTPRYLIKTRGQQVTLSCSPISGHRSVSWYQQTPGQGLQFLFEYFSETQRNKGNFPGRFSGRQFSNSRSEMNVSTLELGDSALYLCASSPGVMTSGELFFGEGSRLTVL.

In its sample, this clonotype was seen a few times. The chain combines TRBV11-2 with TRBJ2-4; 11 bases are a match to TRBD2. Trimming cost V 0 bases and J 0 bases; bases outside gene matches: 7. CDR1 and CDR2 from the germline V gene are SGHAT and FQNNGV. The CDR3 totals 19 residues. The CDR3 is CASSLDGTSGTLAKNIQYF. The CDR3, as DNA: TGTGCCAGCAGCTTAGACGGGACTAGCGGAACCCTAGCCAAAAACATTCAGTACTTC.

Many counts were recorded for this clonotype. The rearrangement uses TRBV11-2 and TRBJ2-2, with 15 bases matching TRBD2. This CDR3 has 19 residues. The germline V gene has CDR1 SGHAT and CDR2 FQNNGV. The trim removed 1 base at V and 3 bases at J, leaving 6 bases unmatched. The DNA for the CDR3 is TGTGCCAGCAGCTTAGTGGCTGGACTAGCGGGGGGGCACACCGGGGAGCTGTTTTTT. Amino acids: CASSLVAGLAGGHTGELFF.

This clonotype has a count of ten or more. This chain uses TRBV30 with TRBJ2-1; either TRBD1 or TRBD2 may fit D (7 bases each). The CDR3 runs 14 residues. The germline gives CDR1 GTSNPN, CDR2 SVGIG (reference sequence). V was shortened by 0 bases and J by 10 bases, with 16 bases between the two germline ends. CDR3: CAWSVFRGGEEQFF. The CDR3 DNA is TGTGCCTGGAGTGTATTCAGGGGGGGGGAAGAGCAGTTCTTC.

This clonotype was found a few times. The rearrangement links TRBV28 to TRBJ1-2; the D gene is possibly TRBD1 (6 bases). CDR1 is MDHEN and CDR2 is SYDVKM in the germline V gene. Trimming shortened V by 6 bases and J by 2 bases, and 22 bases separated the two germline ends. This CDR3 spans 17 amino acids. This CDR3 reads CASRPSASGAFNYGYTF. The CDR3 region has the DNA TGTGCCAGCAGGCCCTCGGCTTCAGGGGCATTCAACTATGGCTACACCTTC.

This clonotype was picked up many times. The chain uses TRBV3-1 and TRBJ1-2, with TRBD1 matching over 8 bases. The CDR3 consists of 15 residues. The germline gives CDR1 LGHDT, CDR2 YNNKEL (reference sequence). V lost 2 bases and J lost 2; bases outside the gene matches: 4. CDR3 in DNA: TGTGCCAGCAGCCAATCTGACAGGGGAAACTATGGCTACACCTTC. Translation gives CASSQSDRGNYGYTF.

The V and J genes are TRBV12-3 or TRBV12-4 and TRBJ1-1; D remains unclear. The CDR3 sequence is 14 residues long. Trimming stripped 2 bases from V and 0 bases from J, with 7 bases between. The CDR3 spells CASSLSELNTEAFF. DNA for the CDR3: TGTGCCAGCAGTTTATCAGAGTTGAACACTGAAGCTTTCTTT.

This chain uses TRBV11-2 with TRBJ1-4; no reliable D call. V shed 1 base and J shed 7 bases, with 13 bases lying between them. Germline V gene lookup returns CDR1 SGHAT and CDR2 FQNNGV. The CDR3 spans 15 residues. CDR3 residues: CASSLAGTLGEKLFF. The CDR3 DNA sequence: TGTGCCAGCAGCTTAGCTGGCACCTTGGGTGAAAAACTGTTTTTT.

There are a few counts of this clonotype. This chain uses TRBV7-9 with TRBJ1-5; D ambiguous. Germline V CDR1 and CDR2: SEHNR, FQNEAQ (reference sequence). Trimming left V 5 bases short and J 6 bases short, with 17 bases between. The CDR3 has 15 residues. The CDR3 loop is CASSLDRGGGQPQHF. DNA for the CDR3: TGTGCCAGCAGCCTCGACCGAGGAGGAGGTCAGCCCCAGCATTTT.

This clonotype was detected only a few times. The DNA for the CDR3 is TGTGCCACTTCCAGCGAACCTAGGGGGCAAGAGACCCAGTACTTC. Its protein is CATSSEPRGQETQYF. This chain joins TRBV13 and TRBJ2-5, with D maybe TRBD1 (6 bases). This CDR3 contains 15 residues. Germline CDR1 is PRHDT and CDR2 is FYEKMQ (reference sequence). Between the trimmed V and J ends, which lost 10 bases and 2 bases, there was a span of 20 bases.

This clonotype was seen a handful of times. This chain joins TRBV7-9 and TRBJ2-7; the D gene is possibly TRBD2 (5 bases). V was clipped by 5 bases and J by 7 bases, with 15 bases between them. The germline V gene has CDR1 SEHNR and CDR2 FQNEAQ (reference sequence). CDR3 size: 13 residues. The CDR3 is CASSIVGVGEQYF. CDR3 DNA: TGTGCCAGCAGCATAGTGGGAGTTGGAGAGCAGTACTTC.

The table lists this clonotype with many counts. The chain uses TRBV28 and TRBJ1-5; the D gene is possibly TRBD1 (5 bases). The CDR3 is made up of 15 amino acids. Looked up from germline, CDR1 is MDHEN and CDR2 is SYDVKM. Trimming pared 2 bases from V and 2 bases from J, leaving 10 bases between. CDR3 region: CASSLRQGRNQPQHF. The CDR3 DNA reads as TGTGCCAGCAGTTTACGGCAGGGTCGCAATCAGCCCCAGCATTTT.

The chain is built from TRBV3-1 and TRBJ2-2, with D hard to call. Trimming left V 0 bases short and J 4 bases short, with 12 bases between. CDR3 length: 16 amino acids. Looked up from germline, CDR1 is LGHDT and CDR2 is YNNKEL (reference sequence). CDR3 sequence: CASSQDGAEFTGELFF. The CDR3 DNA reads as TGTGCCAGCAGCCAAGATGGTGCGGAGTTCACCGGGGAGCTGTTTTTT.

This clonotype was seen at least ten times. The chain has TRBV3-1 and TRBJ2-7, with unresolved D. The CDR3 sequence is 13 residues long. Germline CDR1 LGHDT, CDR2 YNNKEL (reference sequence). V shed 2 bases and J shed 4 bases, with 9 bases lying between them. The CDR3 loop reads CASSQSQAYEQYF. In nucleotides, the CDR3 is TGTGCCAGCAGCCAAAGCCAGGCATACGAGCAGTACTTC.

The chain carries TRBV15 and TRBJ1-3; D unclear. Per the germline V gene, CDR1 is LNHNV and CDR2 is YYDKDF (reference sequence). V gave up 1 base and J gave up 0 bases, with 7 bases separating them. CDR3 length: 15 residues. DNA of the CDR3: TGTGCCACCAGCAGAGTAATCAGCTCTGGAAACACCATATATTTT. Translating gives CATSRVISSGNTIYF.

The J gene is TRBJ2-3, the V gene TRBV28; 7 bases line up with TRBD2. This CDR3 has 15 residues. Germline trimming cut 7 bases from V and 5 bases from J; bases unmatched to any gene: 12. Per the germline V gene, CDR1 is MDHEN and CDR2 is SYDVKM. In DNA, the CDR3 is TGTGCCAGCATGGAAGCGGGACCTCTGGGAGATACGCAGTATTTT. It yields the protein CASMEAGPLGDTQYF.

Many counts were recorded for this clonotype. This chain connects TRBV7-9 to TRBJ2-7; D is perhaps TRBD2 (6 bases). CDR1 is SEHNR, CDR2 FQNEAQ, per germline (reference sequence). The V gene lost 3 bases and the J gene lost 2 bases, with 8 bases spanning the gap. CDR3 length equals 13 residues. The CDR3 spells CASSFTGAYEQYV. Written as DNA, the CDR3 is TGTGCCAGCAGCTTCACGGGGGCCTACGAGCAGTACGTC.

This chain connects TRBV2 to TRBJ2-7, with D possibly matching TRBD2 (5 bases). V was cut by 7 bases and J by 0 bases, with 10 bases left in between. The CDR3 consists of 13 residues. The germline gives CDR1 SNHLY, CDR2 FYNNEI. CDR3 sequence: CASTTGSSYEQYF. CDR3 nucleotides: TGTGCCAGCACCACGGGGAGCTCCTACGAGCAGTACTTC. Full variable domain (rest looked up from reference TRBV2 and TRBJ2-7): EPEVTQTPSHQVTQMGQEVILRCVPISNHLYFYWYRQILGQKVEFLVSFYNNEISEKSEIFDDQFSVERPDGSNFTLKIRSTKLEDSAMYFCASTTGSSYEQYFGPGTRLTVT.

Of note for this clonotype: With a much larger clone just one base away, this may be a read error. Written as DNA, the CDR3 is TGTGCCAGCGGCCGGGACAGACGCACAGATACGCAGCATTTT. It is translated as CASGRDRRTDTQHF. This rearrangement joins TRBV12-3 or TRBV12-4 to TRBJ2-3; 7 bases line up with TRBD1. The J call may be mistaken, given a closer DNA end match to TRBJ1-5. The CDR3 is made up of 14 amino acids.

The V gene is TRBV27, the J gene TRBJ2-7; D is uncertain. CDR1 MNHEY and CDR2 SMNVEV come from the germline V gene (reference sequence). The length of the CDR3 is 14 residues. V dropped 2 bases and J dropped 0 bases, with 8 bases sitting between them. This CDR3 reads CASSLGKSSYEQYF. As DNA, the CDR3 is TGTGCCAGCAGTTTAGGGAAGAGCTCCTACGAGCAGTACTTC.

V is TRBV6-1 and J is TRBJ1-3, with TRBD1 identical over 7 bases. The CDR3 is 17 amino acids. Trimming cost V 3 bases and J 0 bases; bases outside gene matches: 8. Germline V lookup: CDR1 MNHNS, CDR2 SASEGT. CDR3 sequence (DNA): TGTGCCAGCAGTGACTACCGGGACAGATTCTCTGGAAACACCATATATTTT. Protein sequence: CASSDYRDRFSGNTIYF.

The chain recombines TRBV18 with TRBJ1-1, with D maybe TRBD1 (5 bases). V lost 6 bases, J lost 4 bases, and 18 bases lay in between. The germline V gene encodes CDR1 KGHSH and CDR2 LQKENI. The CDR3 runs to 15 residues. The CDR3: CASSPPAGGATEAFF. In DNA, the CDR3 is TGTGCCAGCTCCCCGCCGGCTGGAGGGGCCACTGAAGCTTTCTTT.